One and the same sample provided the 13 T cell receptor beta chains below, sequenced in a study of early T cells in non-severe SARS-CoV-2 infection (dated by TCRdb to the early 2020s). The method was 5' RACE. Sequencer: NextSeq 500. TCRdb reprocessing: public reads trimmed at Q25 with fastp, clones called with MiXCR, in-frame beta chains kept. CDR3 protein sequences are deduplicated, and each keeps its most common genes and DNA. This sample has roughly 34,000 distinct CDR3 sequences in its table, and around 4.3% of those were observed once. 5.9% of the sample goes to the ten largest clones. Sequenced input: whole blood. These receptors were taken from an adult who was a healthcare worker with PCR-confirmed SARS-CoV-2 infection or an uninfected control (not recorded which).

This clonotype was found many times. The V call is TRBV20-1, the J call TRBJ2-2; 7 positions agree with TRBD2. Germline V gene sequence: CDR1 DFQATT, CDR2 SNEGSKA (reference sequence). J was trimmed by 3 bases and V by 5 bases; bases with no gene match: 9. This CDR3 comprises 15 residues. In nucleotides, the CDR3 is TGCAGTGCTTATCCTAGCGGAAGGGACACCGGGGAGCTGTTTTTT. It yields the protein CSAYPSGRDTGELFF.

This clonotype was picked up many times. The chain is built from TRBV20-1 and TRBJ2-7; 9 bases map to TRBD1. Germline CDR1 DFQATT, CDR2 SNEGSKA (reference sequence). This CDR3 region has 14 residues. The J segment lost 5 bases and the V segment lost 3 bases, leaving 8 bases of the junction unmatched. The CDR3 is CSASSGTGNDEQYF. The CDR3 DNA reads TGCAGTGCTAGCTCCGGGACAGGGAACGACGAGCAGTACTTC.

Many counts were recorded for this clonotype. J is TRBJ1-1 and V is TRBV28, with D possibly being TRBD1 (5 bases). The CDR3 is 11 residues long. CDR1 MDHEN and CDR2 SYDVKM come from the germline V gene. V was trimmed by 11 bases and J by 6 bases, leaving 13 bases between them. CDR3 sequence reads: CALQRGAEAFF. Written as DNA, the CDR3 is TGTGCCCTCCAAAGGGGCGCTGAAGCTTTCTTT.

This clonotype was counted at least ten times. The chain is built from TRBV6-2 or TRBV6-3 and TRBJ2-3; 8 bases align to TRBD2. V gave up 5 bases and J gave up 5 bases; unmatched junction bases: 9. The CDR3 sequence is 15 residues long. The germline CDR1 and CDR2 sequences are MNHEY and SVGEGT. The CDR3 region has the DNA TGTGCCAGCAGTCAGCAGCGGGAGTGGGGAGATACGCAGTATTTT. Translation: CASSQQREWGDTQYF.

At least ten counts were recorded for this clonotype. The CDR3 coding sequence is TGTGCCAGCAGCCGCCGACAGGACTCGAACACTGAAGCTTTCTTT. It encodes CASSRRQDSNTEAFF. The rearrangement uses TRBV4-2 and TRBJ1-1, with a weak D call TRBD1 (6 bases). Germline CDR1 LGHNA, CDR2 YNFKEQ. V lost 4 bases, J lost 1 base, and 13 bases lay in between. The CDR3 totals 15 residues.

This clonotype came up many times. Relative to the germline gene, one junction end is altered; a read error may explain this. In DNA, the CDR3 is TGTGCCAGCAGTTTGGAACTCTCCCGGGTGTGTTTT. Translation gives CASSLELSRVCF. V and J are TRBV12-3 or TRBV12-4 and TRBJ1-3; D call uncertain. The CDR3 runs 12 residues.

This clonotype was picked up many times. The chain joins TRBV4-3 to TRBJ1-5; 7 bases fit TRBD1. The V segment lost 0 bases and the J segment 3 bases; nucleotides outside the gene matches: 8. Per germline, CDR1 LGHNA and CDR2 YSLEER. The CDR3 is made up of 17 amino acids. Here the CDR3 reads CASSQDSSGGTNQPQHF. In nucleotides, the CDR3 is TGCGCCAGCAGCCAAGATAGTTCAGGGGGTACCAATCAGCCCCAGCATTTT.

The sample holds many counts of this clonotype. The V call is TRBV6-5, the J call TRBJ1-2, with 8 bases fitting TRBD1. Germline V CDR1 and CDR2: MNHEY, SVGAGI. With 7 bases clipped from V and 1 base from J, the junction kept 11 bases outside the gene matches. This CDR3 is 16 amino acids long. The CDR3 DNA reads as TGTGCCAGCAACCGGGCAGGGACAGGTCTTAACTATGGCTACACCTTC. Its protein is CASNRAGTGLNYGYTF.

This clonotype has just a few counts. The CDR3 loop is CASSYGGQGPSYEQYF. The DNA of the CDR3 is TGTGCCAGCAGTTACGGGGGACAGGGACCTTCCTACGAGCAGTACTTC. The chain is built from TRBV6-2 or TRBV6-3 and TRBJ2-7; 9 nucleotides line up with TRBD1. This CDR3 contains 16 residues. Germline trimming cut 2 bases from V and 1 base from J; bases unmatched to any gene: 6. Germline V lookup: CDR1 MNHEY, CDR2 SVGEGT.

The chain recombines TRBV24-1 with TRBJ2-7, with D unresolved. The CDR3 consists of 12 residues. Trimming shortened V by 3 bases and J by 11 bases, and 13 bases separated the two germline ends. Germline CDR1 is KGHDR and CDR2 is SFDVKD. The CDR3 spells CATSDDRNTEYF. CDR3 coding DNA: TGTGCCACCAGTGATGACCGAAATACGGAGTACTTC.

This chain connects TRBV5-5 to TRBJ2-3; no clear D gene. Germline V lookup: CDR1 SGHKS, CDR2 YYEKEE (reference sequence). The CDR3 has 14 residues. V shed 4 bases and J shed 1 base, with 10 bases lying between them. The CDR3 protein is CASSTIPGTDTQYF. The DNA of the CDR3 is TGTGCCAGCAGCACCATTCCGGGCACAGATACGCAGTATTTT.

The table lists this clonotype with many counts. This rearrangement joins TRBV9 to TRBJ2-3; no definite D call. The length of the CDR3 is 14 residues. Between the trimmed V and J ends, which lost 0 bases and 2 bases, there was a span of 7 bases. Germline values: CDR1 SGDLS, CDR2 YYNGEE. CDR3 sequence: CASSVGLNTDTQYF. CDR3 coding DNA: TGTGCCAGCAGCGTAGGACTTAACACAGATACGCAGTATTTT.

The chain is built from TRBV7-3 and TRBJ2-2; no clear D gene. CDR3 length: 13 amino acids. Trimming left V 2 bases short and J 5 bases short, with 6 bases between. In germline, CDR1 is SGHTA, CDR2 FQGTGA. The CDR3 loop is CASSLALTGELFF. CDR3 DNA: TGTGCCAGCAGCTTAGCCCTAACCGGGGAGCTGTTTTTT. The full variable domain, with the rest looked up from reference TRBV7-3 and TRBJ2-2, is GAGVSQTPSNKVTEKGKYVELRCDPISGHTALYWYRQSLGQGPEFLIYFQGTGAADDSGLPNDRFFAVRPEGSVSTLKIQRTERGDSAVYLCASSLALTGELFFGEGSRLTVL.